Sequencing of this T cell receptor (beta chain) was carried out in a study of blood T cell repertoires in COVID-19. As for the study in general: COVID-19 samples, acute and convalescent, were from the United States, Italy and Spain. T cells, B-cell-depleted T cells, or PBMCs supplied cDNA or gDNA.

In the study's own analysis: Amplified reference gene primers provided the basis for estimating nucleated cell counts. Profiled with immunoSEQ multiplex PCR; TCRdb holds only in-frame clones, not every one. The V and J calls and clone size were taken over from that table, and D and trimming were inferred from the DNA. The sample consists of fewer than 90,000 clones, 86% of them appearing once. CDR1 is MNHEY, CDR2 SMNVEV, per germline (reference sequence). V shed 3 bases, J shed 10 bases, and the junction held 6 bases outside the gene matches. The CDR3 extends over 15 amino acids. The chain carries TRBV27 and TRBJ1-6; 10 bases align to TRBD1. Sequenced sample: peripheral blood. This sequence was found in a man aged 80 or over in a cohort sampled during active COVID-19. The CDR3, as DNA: TGTGCCAGCAGTTTGGGACAGGGGAAGTGGTCACCCCTCCACTTT. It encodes CASSLGQGKWSPLHF.